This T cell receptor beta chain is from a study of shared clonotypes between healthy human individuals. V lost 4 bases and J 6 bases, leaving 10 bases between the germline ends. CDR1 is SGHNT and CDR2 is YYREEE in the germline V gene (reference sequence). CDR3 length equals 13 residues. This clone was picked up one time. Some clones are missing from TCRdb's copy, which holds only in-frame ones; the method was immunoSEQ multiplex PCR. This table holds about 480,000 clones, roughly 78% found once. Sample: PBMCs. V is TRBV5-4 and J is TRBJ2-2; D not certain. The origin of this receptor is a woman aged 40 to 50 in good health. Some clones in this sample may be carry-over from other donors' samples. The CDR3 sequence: CASSPWLAGELFF. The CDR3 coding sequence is TGTGCCAGCAGCCCCTGGTTGGCCGGGGAGCTGTTTTTT.